The 11 T cell receptor beta chains given below trace back to one sample, sequenced in a study of T cells after yellow fever vaccination. TCRdb re-called the 5' RACE reads with MiXCR, one entry per CDR3 protein. This table has a few hundred thousand distinct CDR3 sequences, about 4% appearing once. The sequencing here drew on PBMCs, taken 5 days after the yellow fever booster vaccination. The receptor source for this set is a man aged 18-30 years who received the YFV17D yellow fever vaccine.

This clonotype was counted between two and nine times. J is TRBJ2-7 and V is TRBV13, with a possible D match to TRBD1 (6 bases). This CDR3 region has 14 residues. Trimming took 5 bases from V and 6 from J, leaving 17 bases between them. The germline CDR1 and CDR2 sequences are PRHDT and FYEKMQ (reference sequence). CDR3 DNA: TGTGCCAGCAGCACACACAGGGTTCCCTCCGAGCAGTACGTC. Protein sequence: CASSTHRVPSEQYV.

The rearrangement joins TRBV20-1 to TRBJ2-7, with TRBD1 identical over 7 bases. Germline V gene sequence: CDR1 DFQATT, CDR2 SNEGSKA (reference sequence). The CDR3 length is 12 residues. The junction had 0 bases not matched to a gene; V was cut back by 2 bases and J by 2 bases. The CDR3, as DNA: TGCAGTGCTAGACAGGGGGCCTACGAGCAGTACTTC. The encoded protein is CSARQGAYEQYF.

This clonotype was seen only a few times. The V gene is TRBV9, the J gene TRBJ2-1, with 10 bases aligning to TRBD1. Trimming removed 3 bases from V and 4 bases from J; junction bases left unmatched: 10. Germline assignment: CDR1 SGDLS and CDR2 YYNGEE. The length of the CDR3 is 17 residues. The CDR3 DNA reads TGTGCCAGCAGCGCTCGGCATTGGACAGGGGGATACAATGAGCAGTTCTTC. Its translation is CASSARHWTGGYNEQFF.

In this sample, this clonotype turned up many times. This chain connects TRBV5-1 to TRBJ1-1, with a possible D match to TRBD1 (5 bases). V lost 4 bases and J lost 13, with 26 bases in between. The length of the CDR3 is 15 residues. Germline values: CDR1 SGHRS, CDR2 YFSETQ. This chain's CDR3 is CASSPEGTSGLAGFF. The CDR3, as DNA: TGCGCCAGCAGCCCCGAGGGGACGTCTGGCTTGGCCGGTTTCTTT. Variable domain in full (rest from reference TRBV5-1 and TRBJ1-1): KAGVTQTPRYLIKTRGQQVTLSCSPISGHRSVSWYQQTPGQGLQFLFEYFSETQRNKGNFPGRFSGRQFSNSRSEMNVSTLELGDSALYLCASSPEGTSGLAGFFGQGTRLTVV.

This clonotype was counted many times. V and J are TRBV12-3 or TRBV12-4 and TRBJ2-3; 15 bases align to TRBD2. After removal of 6 bases from V and 2 bases from J, the junction contained 9 bases not matched to a gene. The CDR3 length is 18 residues. DNA of the CDR3: TGTGCCAGCAGCCGGACTAGCGGGGGGGGACAACTCACAGATACGCAGTATTTT. Its protein is CASSRTSGGGQLTDTQYF.

This clonotype has just a few counts. The chain has TRBV2 and TRBJ2-1; D perhaps matches TRBD2 (5 bases). This CDR3 spans 13 amino acids. CDR1 SNHLY and CDR2 FYNNEI come from the germline V gene. Trimming stripped 6 bases from V and 9 bases from J, with 15 bases between. The CDR3 region is CASRTLDGGEQFF. The CDR3 region has the DNA TGTGCCAGCAGGACACTAGATGGCGGTGAGCAGTTCTTC. The complete variable domain, with remaining parts taken from reference TRBV2 and TRBJ2-1, reads EPEVTQTPSHQVTQMGQEVILRCVPISNHLYFYWYRQILGQKVEFLVSFYNNEISEKSEIFDDQFSVERPDGSNFTLKIRSTKLEDSAMYFCASRTLDGGEQFFGPGTRLTVL.

This clonotype showed up just a few times. The V call is TRBV12-3 or TRBV12-4, the J call TRBJ1-4; 8 positions match TRBD1. J gave up 7 bases and V 6 bases, and 7 bases lay outside the gene matches. This CDR3 has 14 amino acids. The DNA for the CDR3 is TGTGCCAGCAGCCGGACAGGGATCGGTGAAAAACTGTTTTTT. It specifies CASSRTGIGEKLFF.

The chain is built from TRBV12-3 or TRBV12-4 and TRBJ2-3; D not resolved. V was pared by 7 bases and J by 0 bases, with 8 bases between. The CDR3 is made up of 13 amino acids. CDR3 nucleotides: TGTGCCAGCATGGGGTCTAGCACAGATACGCAGTATTTT. Its protein product is CASMGSSTDTQYF.

As DNA, the CDR3 is TGTGCCAGCGGCGGGGGTGTCTACAATGAGCAGTTCTTC. Amino acid sequence: CASGGGVYNEQFF. The genes are TRBV11-3 and TRBJ2-1, with TRBD2 identical over 7 bases. Germline loops: CDR1 SGHNT, CDR2 YENEEA. After removal of 8 bases from V and 3 bases from J, the junction contained 4 bases not matched to a gene. This CDR3 is 13 amino acids long.

This clonotype was detected only a few times. The chain links TRBV20-1 to TRBJ1-4; D gene unclear. From germline, CDR1 is DFQATT and CDR2 SNEGSKA (reference sequence). V was cut by 6 bases and J by 8 bases, with 25 bases left in between. The CDR3 consists of 16 residues. The CDR3 bases are TGCAGTGCAGGTGGCAGAAGTCTCCGAAGAAGGGAAAAACTGTTTTTT. Its translation: CSAGGRSLRRREKLFF.

There are a few counts of this clonotype. This chain uses TRBV9 with TRBJ1-4; maybe TRBD1 (5 bases). Germline CDR1 is SGDLS and CDR2 is YYNGEE. The CDR3 consists of 15 residues. Trimming stripped 4 bases from V and 10 bases from J, with 20 bases between. DNA of the CDR3: TGTGCCAGCAGCTCGTCCGGCGGGGGAATCGGAAAACTGTTTTTT. Its protein product is CASSSSGGGIGKLFF.